The 2 T cell receptor beta chains reported below all come from one sample, sequenced in a study of T cells after yellow fever vaccination. TCRdb reanalysed the 5' RACE reads using MiXCR and keeps one entry per CDR3 protein. The sample has some 500,000 distinct CDR3 sequences, roughly 14% seen once. This specimen was PBMCs, taken on the day of the yellow fever booster vaccination. The receptors stem from a man aged 25-45 years who received the YFV17D yellow fever vaccine.

The genes are TRBV9 and TRBJ2-5; 8 bases fit TRBD1. Trimming took 4 bases from V and 2 from J; bases not matched to a gene: 4. CDR1 is SGDLS, CDR2 YYNGEE, per germline. CDR3 length: 14 residues. CDR3 nucleotides: TGTGCCAGCAGCACAGGGGACAGGCAAGAGACCCAGTACTTC. Amino acid sequence: CASSTGDRQETQYF. The variable domain in full, with the rest retrieved from reference TRBV9 and TRBJ2-5, is DSGVTQTPKHLITATGQRVTLRCSPRSGDLSVYWYQQSLDQGLQFLIQYYNGEERAKGNILERFSAQQFPDLHSELNLSSLELGDSALYFCASSTGDRQETQYFGPGTRLLVL.

This clonotype has a count of ten or more. The V gene is TRBV20-1, the J gene TRBJ2-1, with TRBD2 identical over 9 bases. CDR3 length equals 15 residues. Trimming removed 6 bases from V and 6 bases from J; junction bases left unmatched: 12. Germline loops: CDR1 DFQATT, CDR2 SNEGSKA (reference sequence). CDR3 region: CSAKQAAGGTNEQFF. CDR3 bases: TGCAGTGCCAAGCAAGCAGCGGGAGGAACCAATGAGCAGTTCTTC.